The 19 T cell receptor beta chains reported below all come from one sample, sequenced in a study of T cells in Graves' hyperthyroidism and ophthalmopathy. RNA transcripts yielded amplified TCR beta CDR3 regions. The HTBI primer set served for first-round RT-PCR of the TCR CDR3. TCRdb re-analysed the multiplex PCR reads in MiXCR, keeping a single row per CDR3 protein. The data show around 600,000 distinct CDR3 sequences, around a sixth seen once. Sample: blood. The receptors were sampled from a woman aged 25 to 39 with Graves' hyperthyroidism.

This clonotype occurred many times. For the CDR3, the DNA is TGCAGTGCTATTGTAGTAGATACGCAGTATTTT. Encoded protein: CSAIVVDTQYF. This chain uses TRBV20-1 with TRBJ2-3; D is unresolved. Trimming took off 4 bases at V and 5 bases at J, with 7 bases between the two ends. The CDR3 covers 11 residues. Germline CDR1 reads DFQATT; CDR2 reads SNEGSKA (reference sequence).

This clonotype was counted at least ten times. The rearrangement joins TRBV12-3 or TRBV12-4 to TRBJ2-7; 8 bases fit TRBD1. Trimming cost V 7 bases and J 5 bases; bases outside gene matches: 10. The CDR3 runs to 14 residues. For the CDR3, the DNA is TGTGCCAGCACTGCCGGGACAGGTCCCCACGAGCAGTACTTC. The encoded protein is CASTAGTGPHEQYF.

This rearrangement joins TRBV30 to TRBJ2-3; D possibly uses TRBD1 or TRBD2 (5 bases each). The CDR3 is 12 amino acids. Germline V gives CDR1 GTSNPN, CDR2 SVGIG (reference sequence). V lost 5 bases, J lost 0 bases, and 6 bases lay in between. CDR3 nucleotides: TGTGCCTGGGGGGACAGCACAGATACGCAGTATTTT. Amino acid sequence: CAWGDSTDTQYF.

The V gene is TRBV24-1, the J gene TRBJ2-7; possibly TRBD1 or TRBD2 for D (5 bases each). V lost 5 bases and J lost 6, with 16 bases in between. The CDR3 loop spans 14 amino acids. In germline, CDR1 is KGHDR, CDR2 SFDVKD. CDR3: CATSAVGRDGEQYF. The CDR3 nucleotides read TGTGCCACCAGTGCTGTGGGACGGGATGGCGAGCAGTACTTC.

This clonotype was found a few times. The chain combines TRBV5-6 with TRBJ2-5, with D perhaps given as TRBD1 or TRBD2 (5 bases each). The length of the CDR3 is 15 residues. V was pared by 0 bases and J by 5 bases, with 14 bases between. From germline, CDR1 is SGHDT and CDR2 YYEEEE. CDR3: CASSLVREFGETQYF. The CDR3 bases are TGTGCCAGCAGCTTGGTCAGGGAGTTTGGGGAGACCCAGTACTTC.

The genes are TRBV7-2 and TRBJ1-1, with D unclear. The CDR3 is 14 amino acids. CDR1 and CDR2 from the germline V gene are SGHTA and FQGNSA. V was clipped by 4 bases and J by 4 bases, with 13 bases between them. Here the CDR3 DNA reads TGTGCCAGCAGCTCCGGTGGGCTGGGCACTGAAGCTTTCTTT. This gives the protein CASSSGGLGTEAFF. The full variable domain, rest sourced from reference TRBV7-2 and TRBJ1-1, is GAGVSQSPSNKVTEKGKDVELRCDPISGHTALYWYRQSLGQGLEFLIYFQGNSAPDKSGLPSDRFSAERTGGSVSTLTIQRTQQEDSAVYLCASSSGGLGTEAFFGQGTRLTVV.

This clonotype came up many times. The CDR3 coding sequence is TGTGCCAGCTCACCACGGGTGCAGGGCTTAGGCACTGAAGCTTTCTTT. Translating it yields CASSPRVQGLGTEAFF. The chain employs TRBV18 and TRBJ1-1; tentatively, D is TRBD1 (5 bases). This CDR3 is 16 amino acids long. Deletions cut 1 base from V and 4 bases from J, with 16 bases between. Germline V gene data show CDR1 as KGHSH and CDR2 as LQKENI. The full variable domain, in which reference TRBV18 and TRBJ1-1 provide the parts outside the CDR3, is NAGVMQNPRHLVRRRGQEARLRCSPMKGHSHVYWYRQLPEEGLKFMVYLQKENIIDESGMPKERFSAEFPKEGPSILRIQQVVRGDSAAYFCASSPRVQGLGTEAFFGQGTRLTVV.

This clonotype was seen only a few times. The chain carries TRBV24-1 and TRBJ2-1; a possible D gene is TRBD1 (7 bases). Germline lookup yields CDR1 KGHDR and CDR2 SFDVKD. Between the trimmed V and J ends, which lost 4 bases and 7 bases, there was a span of 13 bases. This CDR3 region has 14 residues. CDR3 bases: TGTGCCACCAGTGAGTCAGGGGGGAGGAATGAGCAGTTCTTC. This encodes CATSESGGRNEQFF.

There are many counts of this clonotype. The chain joins TRBV11-2 to TRBJ2-1; D is uncertain. CDR1 is SGHAT and CDR2 is FQNNGV in the germline V gene. There are 20 residues in the CDR3. Trimming left V 4 bases short and J 0 bases short, with 25 bases between. DNA of the CDR3: TGTGCCAGCAGCTACCTGGCGAGAACGCTACCTACGGGCTCCTACAATGAGCAGTTCTTC. Translation gives CASSYLARTLPTGSYNEQFF.

This clonotype was seen only a few times. This chain connects TRBV7-2 to TRBJ1-2, with D possibly TRBD1 on 5 matching bases. Germline-derived CDR1 and CDR2 are SGHTA and FQGNSA. The CDR3 sequence is 16 residues long. Between the trimmed V and J ends, which lost 1 base and 4 bases, there was a span of 16 bases. CDR3 protein: CASSLVGQGLLYGYTF. CDR3 sequence (DNA): TGTGCCAGCAGCTTAGTTGGGCAGGGACTGCTCTATGGCTACACCTTC. The whole variable domain, filled in from reference TRBV7-2 and TRBJ1-2, reads GAGVSQSPSNKVTEKGKDVELRCDPISGHTALYWYRQSLGQGLEFLIYFQGNSAPDKSGLPSDRFSAERTGGSVSTLTIQRTQQEDSAVYLCASSLVGQGLLYGYTFGSGTRLTVV.

The chain has TRBV9 and TRBJ1-2, with 7 nucleotides matching TRBD1. Looked up from germline, CDR1 is SGDLS and CDR2 is YYNGEE. The CDR3 extends over 15 amino acids. With V trimmed by 4 bases and J by 7 bases, 13 bases remained unmatched. The CDR3 region has the DNA TGTGCCAGCAGCCTCTGGACAGGAGAAGTAGGTGGCTACACCTTC. It is translated as CASSLWTGEVGGYTF.

This clonotype has just a few counts. The V call is TRBV4-1, the J call TRBJ2-7, with TRBD2 matching 16 bases. The V and J ends lost 4 bases and 2 bases, in that order; junction bases with no gene match: 5. The CDR3 is made up of 17 amino acids. Germline assignment: CDR1 MGHRA and CDR2 YSYEKL. Here the CDR3 reads CASSPGTSGRDAYEQYF. CDR3 DNA sequence: TGCGCCAGCAGCCCCGGGACTAGCGGGAGGGATGCCTACGAGCAGTACTTC.

This clonotype appeared a few times. The V gene is TRBV5-5, the J gene TRBJ2-7, with 7 bases fitting TRBD1. The CDR3 spans 14 residues. Germline V CDR1 and CDR2: SGHKS, YYEKEE (reference sequence). Trimming took 4 bases from V and 3 from J; bases not matched to a gene: 7. The CDR3 is CASSLGTDYYEQYF. CDR3 coding DNA: TGTGCCAGCAGCCTCGGGACAGATTACTACGAGCAGTACTTC.

This clonotype has at least ten counts. The chain joins TRBV2 to TRBJ2-7; D possibly corresponds to TRBD1 (6 bases). Germline CDR1 reads SNHLY; CDR2 reads FYNNEI. The V and J ends lost 11 bases and 2 bases respectively, with 13 bases between them. The CDR3 sequence is 12 residues long. CDR3 in DNA: TGTGCCGGCCGACAGGTACCCTACGAGCAGTACTTC. This gives the protein CAGRQVPYEQYF.

The genes are TRBV6-4 and TRBJ2-2; 9 bases line up with TRBD2. The CDR3 spans 18 residues. Unmatched junction bases numbered 14, after V lost 6 bases and J lost 3 bases. Germline V CDR1 and CDR2: MRHNA, SNTAGT. The CDR3 DNA is TGTGCCAGCAGCTGGAGCGGGGCGGGAGGGGTCTACACCGGGGAGCTGTTTTTT. Its protein product is CASSWSGAGGVYTGELFF.

CDR3 in amino acids: CASSLEGYWDTQYF. CDR3 DNA sequence: TGTGCCAGCAGTTTAGAAGGGTATTGGGATACGCAGTATTTT. The V call is TRBV28, the J call TRBJ2-3; D is uncertain. Between the trimmed V and J ends, which lost 2 bases and 6 bases, there was a span of 12 bases. This CDR3 is 14 amino acids long. Germline CDR1 is MDHEN and CDR2 is SYDVKM.

Many counts were recorded for this clonotype. This chain joins TRBV6-6 and TRBJ2-1, with D perhaps TRBD2 (5 bases). The germline gives CDR1 MNHNY, CDR2 SVGAGI (reference sequence). Trimming removed 0 bases at V and 4 bases at J, with 13 bases between. The CDR3 covers 16 residues. In nucleotides, the CDR3 is TGTGCCAGCAGTTACTCTCGGCGAGCGGAGTACAATGAGCAGTTCTTC. Its translation is CASSYSRRAEYNEQFF.

This clonotype was picked up many times. The V gene is TRBV3-1, the J gene TRBJ2-2; possible D gene TRBD1, 6 bases. Trimming removed 2 bases at V and 4 bases at J, with 11 bases between. Germline CDR1 reads LGHDT; CDR2 reads YNNKEL (reference sequence). The CDR3 is 15 residues long. The CDR3 loop reads CASSQPRGTTGELFF. The CDR3 bases are TGTGCCAGCAGCCAACCTAGGGGGACCACCGGGGAGCTGTTTTTT.

V usage is TRBV6-2 or TRBV6-3 and J usage is TRBJ2-7; D is unresolved. The V end lost 8 bases, the J end lost 3 bases, and 14 bases lay between the germline ends. The CDR3 sequence is 13 residues long. The germline gives CDR1 MNHEY, CDR2 SVGEGT. CDR3 sequence reads: CASGPSDGYEQYF. The CDR3 region has the DNA TGTGCCAGCGGCCCCTCCGACGGCTACGAGCAGTACTTC.